The present T cell receptor (beta chain) was sequenced within a study of blood T cell repertoires in COVID-19. Study at large: PBMCs, B-cell-depleted T cells, or T cells were the source of the cDNA or gDNA that made up the material.

Only in-frame clones appear in the TCRdb table, and some are missing; sequencing was by immunoSEQ multiplex PCR. This sample has approximately 250,000 clones, with 91% found just once. This study enrolled people aged about 18 to 90 from around 26 US geographic areas. The CDR3 consists of 16 residues. Germline CDR1 reads MDHEN; CDR2 reads SYDVKM. Losses at the gene ends were 5 bases for V and 6 bases for J; bases not matched to a gene: 12. The sample taken for sequencing was PBMCs or T cells enriched from blood (not recorded which). The chain is built from TRBV28 and TRBJ2-3; 9 bases agree with TRBD1. The TCR originated in a man aged 35 to 55 who had been exposed to COVID-19. The CDR3 region has the DNA TGTGCCAGCAGTACGACCCGGGACAGGGCTTTCGATACGCAGTATTTT. Protein: CASSTTRDRAFDTQYF.